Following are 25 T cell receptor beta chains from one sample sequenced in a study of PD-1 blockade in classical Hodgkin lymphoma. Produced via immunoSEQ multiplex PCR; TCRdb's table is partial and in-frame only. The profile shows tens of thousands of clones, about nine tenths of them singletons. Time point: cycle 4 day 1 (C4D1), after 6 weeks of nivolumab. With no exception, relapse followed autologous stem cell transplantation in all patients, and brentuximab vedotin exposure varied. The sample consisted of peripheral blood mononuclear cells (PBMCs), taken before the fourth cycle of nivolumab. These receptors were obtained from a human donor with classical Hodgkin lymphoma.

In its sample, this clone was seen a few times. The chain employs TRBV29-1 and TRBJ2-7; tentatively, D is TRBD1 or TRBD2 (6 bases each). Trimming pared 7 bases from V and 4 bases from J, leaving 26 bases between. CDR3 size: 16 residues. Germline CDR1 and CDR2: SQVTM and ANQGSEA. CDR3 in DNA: TGCAGCGCGAAAGGGGGGATAGGGACCCCTGGGTACGAGCAGTACTTC. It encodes CSAKGGIGTPGYEQYF.

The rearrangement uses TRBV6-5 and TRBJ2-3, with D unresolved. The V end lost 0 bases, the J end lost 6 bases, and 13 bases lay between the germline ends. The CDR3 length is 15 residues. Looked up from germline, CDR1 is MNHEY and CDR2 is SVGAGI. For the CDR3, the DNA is TGTGCCAGCAGTTACTCGGGTGACCCGCGGGATACGCAGTATTTT. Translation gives CASSYSGDPRDTQYF.

The CDR3 DNA reads as TGTGCCAGCAGTTACGGAGACTTAGGGGCCCATGAGCAGTTCTTC. This translates into CASSYGDLGAHEQFF. The V call is TRBV6-6, the J call TRBJ2-1, with D tentatively TRBD1 (5 bases). Trimming removed 2 bases at V and 8 bases at J, with 16 bases between. Per germline, CDR1 MNHNY and CDR2 SVGAGI (reference sequence). The CDR3 runs 15 residues.

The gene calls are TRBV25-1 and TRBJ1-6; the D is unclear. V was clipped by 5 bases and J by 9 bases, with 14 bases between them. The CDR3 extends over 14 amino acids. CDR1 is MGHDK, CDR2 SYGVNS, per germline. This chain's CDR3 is CASSHDGGSSPLHF. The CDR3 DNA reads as TGTGCCAGCAGTCATGACGGAGGTTCTTCACCCCTCCACTTT.

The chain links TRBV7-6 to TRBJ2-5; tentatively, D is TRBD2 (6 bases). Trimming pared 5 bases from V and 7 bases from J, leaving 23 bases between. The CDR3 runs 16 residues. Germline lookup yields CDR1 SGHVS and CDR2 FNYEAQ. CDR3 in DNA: TGTGCCAGCAGCCCGGGGGACGGAGAACAGAGCGGGACCCAGTACTTC. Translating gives CASSPGDGEQSGTQYF.

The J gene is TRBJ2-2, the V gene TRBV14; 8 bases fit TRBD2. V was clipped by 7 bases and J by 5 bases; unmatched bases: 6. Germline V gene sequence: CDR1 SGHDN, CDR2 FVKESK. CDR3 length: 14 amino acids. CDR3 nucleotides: TGTGCCAGCAATTCCCGGGGGGGAACCGGGGAGCTGTTTTTT. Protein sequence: CASNSRGGTGELFF.

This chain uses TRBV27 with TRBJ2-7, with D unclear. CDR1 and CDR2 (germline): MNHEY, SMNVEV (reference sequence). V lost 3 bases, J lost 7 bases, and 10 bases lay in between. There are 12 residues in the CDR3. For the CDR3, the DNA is TGTGCCAGCAGTTTCCTCCTCGGTGAGCAGTACTTC. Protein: CASSFLLGEQYF.

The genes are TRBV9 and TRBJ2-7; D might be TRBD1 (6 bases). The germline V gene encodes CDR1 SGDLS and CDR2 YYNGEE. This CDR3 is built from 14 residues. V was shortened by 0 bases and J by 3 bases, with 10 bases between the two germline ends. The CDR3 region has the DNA TGTGCCAGCAGCGTAGCGACAGGAGGCTACGAGCAGTACTTC. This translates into CASSVATGGYEQYF.

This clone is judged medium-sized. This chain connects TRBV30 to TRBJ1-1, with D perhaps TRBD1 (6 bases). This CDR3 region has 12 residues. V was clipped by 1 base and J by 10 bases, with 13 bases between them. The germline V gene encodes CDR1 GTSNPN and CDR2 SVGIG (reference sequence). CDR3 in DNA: TGTGCCTGGAGTGAGGGGGGACTAGGAGCTTTCTTT. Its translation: CAWSEGGLGAFF. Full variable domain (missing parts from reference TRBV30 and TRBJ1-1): SQTIHQWPATLVQPVGSPLSLECTVEGTSNPNLYWYRQAAGRGLQLLFYSVGIGQISSEVPQNLSASRPQDRQFILSSKKLLLSDSGFYLCAWSEGGLGAFFGQGTRLTVV.

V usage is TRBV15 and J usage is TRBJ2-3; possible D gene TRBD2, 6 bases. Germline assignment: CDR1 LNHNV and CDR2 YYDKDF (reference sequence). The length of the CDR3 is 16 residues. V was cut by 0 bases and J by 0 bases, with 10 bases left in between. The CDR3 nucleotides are TGTGCCACCAGCAGAGATTACGGGGGAAGCACAGATACGCAGTATTTT. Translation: CATSRDYGGSTDTQYF. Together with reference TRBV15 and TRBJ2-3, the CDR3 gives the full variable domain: DAMVIQNPRYQVTQFGKPVTLSCSQTLNHNVMYWYQQKSSQAPKLLFHYYDKDFNNEADTPDNFQSRRPNTSFCFLDIRSPGLGDTAMYLCATSRDYGGSTDTQYFGPGTRLTVL.

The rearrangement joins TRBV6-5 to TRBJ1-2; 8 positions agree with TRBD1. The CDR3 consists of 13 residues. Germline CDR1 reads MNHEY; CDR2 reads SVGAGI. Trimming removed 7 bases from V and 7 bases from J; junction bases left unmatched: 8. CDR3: CASTSSRGLGYTF. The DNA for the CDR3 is TGTGCCAGCACCTCCAGCAGGGGGCTTGGCTACACCTTC.

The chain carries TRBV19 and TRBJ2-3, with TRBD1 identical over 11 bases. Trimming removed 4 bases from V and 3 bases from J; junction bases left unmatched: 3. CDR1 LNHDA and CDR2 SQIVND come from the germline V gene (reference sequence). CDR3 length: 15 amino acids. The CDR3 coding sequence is TGTGCCAGTAGTAGCCGGGACAGGGGGACAGATACGCAGTATTTT. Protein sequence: CASSSRDRGTDTQYF.

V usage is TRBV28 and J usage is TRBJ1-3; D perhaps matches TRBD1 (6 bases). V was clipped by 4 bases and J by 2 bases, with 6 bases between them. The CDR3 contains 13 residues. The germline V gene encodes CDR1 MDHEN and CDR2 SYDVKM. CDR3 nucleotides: TGTGCCAGCAGTTCAGGGGCTGGAAACACCATATATTTT. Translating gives CASSSGAGNTIYF.

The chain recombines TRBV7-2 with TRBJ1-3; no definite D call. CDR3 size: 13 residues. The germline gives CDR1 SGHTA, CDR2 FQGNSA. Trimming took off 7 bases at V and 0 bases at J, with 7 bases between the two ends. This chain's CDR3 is CASNYISGNTIYF. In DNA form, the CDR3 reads TGTGCCAGCAACTATATCTCTGGAAACACCATATATTTT.

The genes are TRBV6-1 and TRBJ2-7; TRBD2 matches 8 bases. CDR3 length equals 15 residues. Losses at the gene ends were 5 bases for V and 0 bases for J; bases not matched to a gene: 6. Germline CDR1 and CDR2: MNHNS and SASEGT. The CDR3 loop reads CASSLLAVNSYEQYF. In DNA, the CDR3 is TGTGCCAGCAGTCTACTAGCGGTTAACTCCTACGAGCAGTACTTC.

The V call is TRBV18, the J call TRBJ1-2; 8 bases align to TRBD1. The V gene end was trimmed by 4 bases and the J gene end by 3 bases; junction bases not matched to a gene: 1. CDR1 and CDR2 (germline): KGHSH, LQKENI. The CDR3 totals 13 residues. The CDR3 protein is CASSQGQDYGYTF. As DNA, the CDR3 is TGTGCCAGCTCACAGGGACAGGACTATGGCTACACCTTC.

The DNA of the CDR3 is TGTGCCAGCAGTTATGCAGGGGTTAACACTGAAGCTTTCTTT. This gives the protein CASSYAGVNTEAFF. This chain links TRBV27 with TRBJ1-1; tentatively, D is TRBD1 (6 bases). The CDR3 length is 14 residues. V dropped 4 bases and J dropped 2 bases, with 11 bases sitting between them. The germline CDR1 and CDR2 sequences are MNHEY and SMNVEV (reference sequence).

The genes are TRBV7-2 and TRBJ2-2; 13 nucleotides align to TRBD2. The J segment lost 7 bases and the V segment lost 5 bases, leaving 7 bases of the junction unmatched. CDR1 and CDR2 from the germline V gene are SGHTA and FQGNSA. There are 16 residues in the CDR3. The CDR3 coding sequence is TGTGCCAGCAGCCCCACTAGCGGGGGGGCCGTCGGGGAGCTGTTTTTT. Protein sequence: CASSPTSGGAVGELFF.

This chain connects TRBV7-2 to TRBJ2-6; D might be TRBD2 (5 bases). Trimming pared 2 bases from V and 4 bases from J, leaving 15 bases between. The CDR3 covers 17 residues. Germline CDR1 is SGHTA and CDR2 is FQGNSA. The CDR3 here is CASSLSEALIGANVLTF. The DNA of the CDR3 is TGTGCCAGCAGCTTATCGGAGGCGCTGATCGGGGCCAACGTCCTGACTTTC.

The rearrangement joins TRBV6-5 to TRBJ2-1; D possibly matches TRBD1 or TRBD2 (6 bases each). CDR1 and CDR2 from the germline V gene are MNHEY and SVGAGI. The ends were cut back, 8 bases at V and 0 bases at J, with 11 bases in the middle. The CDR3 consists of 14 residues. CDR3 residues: CASGRGRSYNEQFF. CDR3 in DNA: TGTGCCAGCGGCCGGGGGCGCTCCTACAATGAGCAGTTCTTC.

CDR3 coding DNA: TGTGCCAGCAGTCCCACGGGACTAGCGGGGGGGCTGGATGAGCAGTTCTTC. It translates to CASSPTGLAGGLDEQFF. This chain links TRBV27 with TRBJ2-1; TRBD2 matches 16 bases. Germline V CDR1 and CDR2: MNHEY, SMNVEV (reference sequence). The trim removed 5 bases at V and 8 bases at J, leaving 9 bases unmatched. CDR3 length equals 17 residues.

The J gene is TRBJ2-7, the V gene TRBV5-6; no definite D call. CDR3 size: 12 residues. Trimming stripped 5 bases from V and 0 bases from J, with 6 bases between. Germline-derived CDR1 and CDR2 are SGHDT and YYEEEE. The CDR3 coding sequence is TGTGCCAGCAGTACCGGCTCCTACGAGCAGTACTTC. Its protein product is CASSTGSYEQYF.

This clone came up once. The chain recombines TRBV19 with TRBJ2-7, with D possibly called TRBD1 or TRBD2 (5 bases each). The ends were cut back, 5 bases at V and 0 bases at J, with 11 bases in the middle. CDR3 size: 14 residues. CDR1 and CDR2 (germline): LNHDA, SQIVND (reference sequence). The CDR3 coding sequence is TGTGCCAGTAGTCCCGGGACGATCTCCTACGAGCAGTACTTC. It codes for CASSPGTISYEQYF.

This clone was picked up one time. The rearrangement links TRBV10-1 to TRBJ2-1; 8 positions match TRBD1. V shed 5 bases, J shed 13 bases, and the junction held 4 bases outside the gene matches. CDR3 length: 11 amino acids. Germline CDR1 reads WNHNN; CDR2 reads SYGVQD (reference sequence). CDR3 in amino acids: CASSTGTGQFF. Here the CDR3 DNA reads TGCGCCAGCAGTACCGGGACAGGACAGTTCTTC.

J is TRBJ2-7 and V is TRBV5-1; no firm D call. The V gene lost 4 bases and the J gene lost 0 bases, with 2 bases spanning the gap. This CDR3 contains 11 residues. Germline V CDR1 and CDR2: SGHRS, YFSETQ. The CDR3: CASSNSYEQYF. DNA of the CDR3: TGCGCCAGCAGCAACTCCTACGAGCAGTACTTC.